This is a list of T cell receptor beta chains from one sample in a study of blood T cell repertoires in COVID-19. Repertoires were generated with immunoSEQ multiplex PCR, while TCRdb's copy carries only in-frame clones and drops some. The sample consists of a few hundred thousand clones, around 88% of them appearing once. Sequencing was performed on peripheral blood. Receptors originate from a woman aged 45-65 years with acute or convalescent COVID-19. Both conserved end residues are part of each CDR3. The D gene is left open where the match is weak. Clone size appears in some rows only: once, few, many, or a class for an expanded clone.

D gene: TRBD2
clone size: few
V gene: TRBV7-3
J gene: TRBJ2-1
CDR3 DNA: TGTGCCAGCAGCTTAACTAGCGGGAGTCACGGGGATGAGCAGTTCTTC
CDR3 protein: CASSLTSGSHGDEQFF

D gene: TRBD1
clone size: NA
V gene: TRBV9
J gene: TRBJ1-6
CDR3 DNA: TGTGCTAGCAGCCCGAGGACAGGGGGCGTATTTGGGGATTCACCCCTCCACTTT
CDR3 protein: CASSPRTGGVFGDSPLHF

D gene: TRBD2
clone size: NA
V gene: TRBV11-2
J gene: TRBJ2-1
CDR3 DNA: TGTGCCAGCAGCTCGTTAGCGGGGGGTGCCTACAATGAGCAGTTCTTC
CDR3 protein: CASSSLAGGAYNEQFF

D gene: TRBD2
clone size: NA
V gene: TRBV9
J gene: TRBJ2-3
CDR3 DNA: TGTGCCAGCAGCGTAGATAGCGGGAGGACAGATACGCAGTATTTT
CDR3 protein: CASSVDSGRTDTQYF

D gene: NA
clone size: NA
V gene: TRBV7-9
J gene: TRBJ1-2
CDR3 DNA: TGTGCCAGCAGCCTCCAACAGGGACATGGCTACACCTTC
CDR3 protein: CASSLQQGHGYTF

D gene: TRBD1
clone size: NA
V gene: TRBV6-1
J gene: TRBJ1-1
CDR3 DNA: TGTGCCAGCAGTGAATACGGGACAGGGCTCACTGAAGCTTTCTTT
CDR3 protein: CASSEYGTGLTEAFF

D gene: TRBD1
clone size: NA
V gene: TRBV30
J gene: TRBJ2-7
CDR3 DNA: TGTGCCTGGAGTGTACAAACCGGGACAGGTGTCGGCGAGCAGTACTTC
CDR3 protein: CAWSVQTGTGVGEQYF

D gene: TRBD1
clone size: NA
V gene: TRBV5-1
J gene: TRBJ1-1
CDR3 DNA: TGCGCCAGCAGGCAACGACAGGGGCTTAACACTGAAGCTTTCTTT
CDR3 protein: CASRQRQGLNTEAFF

D gene: NA
clone size: NA
V gene: TRBV4-2
J gene: TRBJ2-6
CDR3 DNA: TGTGCCAGCAGCCCCTTGACATTCGCAGGGGCCAACGTCCTGACTTTC
CDR3 protein: CASSPLTFAGANVLTF

D gene: NA
clone size: many
V gene: TRBV24-1
J gene: TRBJ1-5
CDR3 DNA: TGTGCCACCAGTTCGGGGGGTAGTCAGCCCCAGCATTTT
CDR3 protein: CATSSGGSQPQHF

D gene: NA
clone size: NA
V gene: TRBV7-9
J gene: TRBJ2-5
CDR3 DNA: TGTGCCAGCAGCATACACCAGGGGCTGGAGACCCAGTACTTC
CDR3 protein: CASSIHQGLETQYF

D gene: NA
clone size: NA
V gene: TRBV3-1/TRBV3-2
J gene: TRBJ2-5
CDR3 DNA: TGTGCCAGCAGCCAACTAGGAACGGAGACCCAGTACTTC
CDR3 protein: CASSQLGTETQYF

D gene: NA
clone size: NA
V gene: TRBV5-4
J gene: TRBJ1-2
CDR3 DNA: TGTGCCAGCAGCTTCGACAGAGGCGCTAACTATGGCTACACCTTC
CDR3 protein: CASSFDRGANYGYTF

D gene: TRBD1
clone size: NA
V gene: TRBV6-1
J gene: TRBJ2-3
CDR3 DNA: TGTGCCAGCAGTGAAGTATCAAGGACAGGGAATACGCAGTATTTT
CDR3 protein: CASSEVSRTGNTQYF

D gene: TRBD1
clone size: NA
V gene: TRBV9
J gene: TRBJ1-2
CDR3 DNA: TGTGCCAGCAGCGTAGGACAGGGGGCCTCTGGCTACACCTTC
CDR3 protein: CASSVGQGASGYTF

D gene: NA
clone size: NA
V gene: TRBV29-1
J gene: TRBJ1-1
CDR3 DNA: TGCAGCGTAAGGCGAGGAAACACTGAAGCTTTCTTT
CDR3 protein: CSVRRGNTEAFF

D gene: NA
clone size: NA
V gene: TRBV3-1/TRBV3-2
J gene: TRBJ2-2
CDR3 DNA: TGTGCCAGCAGCCCGACAGCCAACACCGGGGAGCTGTTTTTT
CDR3 protein: CASSPTANTGELFF

D gene: NA
clone size: once
V gene: TRBV6-2/TRBV6-3
J gene: TRBJ2-2
CDR3 DNA: TGTGCCAGCAGTTTCCGGGACTCTGAGCTCGGGGAGCTGTTTTTT
CDR3 protein: CASSFRDSELGELFF

D gene: NA
clone size: NA
V gene: TRBV29-1
J gene: TRBJ1-2
CDR3 DNA: TGCAGCGCCCGAGGGTCTAATGGCTACACCTTC
CDR3 protein: CSARGSNGYTF

D gene: NA
clone size: NA
V gene: TRBV30
J gene: TRBJ1-5
CDR3 DNA: TGTGCCTGGAGTGTTAAAGGGGCCACCCGTGAGCAGCCCCAGCATTTT
CDR3 protein: CAWSVKGATREQPQHF

D gene: NA
clone size: NA
V gene: TRBV4-1
J gene: TRBJ1-2
CDR3 DNA: TGCGCCAGCAGCCAAGATAGGACAGCCTCTTACGGCTACACCTTC
CDR3 protein: CASSQDRTASYGYTF

D gene: TRBD1
clone size: NA
V gene: TRBV2
J gene: TRBJ2-2
CDR3 DNA: TGTGCCAGACAGGGGGCAGGGAACACCGGGGAGCTGTTTTTT
CDR3 protein: CARQGAGNTGELFF

D gene: TRBD2
clone size: NA
V gene: TRBV11-3
J gene: TRBJ2-5
CDR3 DNA: TGTGCCAGCAGCGTGGGGGAGGGTTTGTCAGAGACCCAGTACTTC
CDR3 protein: CASSVGEGLSETQYF

D gene: NA
clone size: NA
V gene: TRBV6-6
J gene: TRBJ2-5
CDR3 DNA: TGTGCCAGTTTTCCAGGGGGGCAAGAGACCCAGTACTTC
CDR3 protein: CASFPGGQETQYF

D gene: TRBD1
clone size: NA
V gene: TRBV28
J gene: TRBJ1-6
CDR3 DNA: TGTGCCAGCACAGAACAGGGGAGCTCCTATAATTCACCCCTCCACTTT
CDR3 protein: CASTEQGSSYNSPLHF

D gene: NA
clone size: few
V gene: TRBV4-2
J gene: TRBJ2-1
CDR3 DNA: TGTGCCAGCAGCCAAGGAGGGAGCGAAGGTGAGCAGTTCTTC
CDR3 protein: CASSQGGSEGEQFF

D gene: TRBD1
clone size: NA
V gene: TRBV10-3
J gene: TRBJ1-4
CDR3 DNA: TGTGCCATCAGTGAAGAGGGGGCTCTGGGTAATGAAAAACTGTTTTTT
CDR3 protein: CAISEEGALGNEKLFF

D gene: TRBD1
clone size: NA
V gene: TRBV7-9
J gene: TRBJ1-4
CDR3 DNA: TGTGCCAGCAGCCGTCCCGGGACAGGGGGGCCGACTAATGAAAAACTGTTTTTT
CDR3 protein: CASSRPGTGGPTNEKLFF

D gene: NA
clone size: NA
V gene: TRBV6-5
J gene: TRBJ1-5
CDR3 DNA: TGTGCCAGCAGTTACAGACAGGGCAATCAGCCCCAGCATTTT
CDR3 protein: CASSYRQGNQPQHF

D gene: NA
clone size: NA
V gene: TRBV2
J gene: TRBJ1-2
CDR3 DNA: TGTGCCAGCATGGGGGGGCAGGGCGGTGGCTACACCTTC
CDR3 protein: CASMGGQGGGYTF

D gene: TRBD2
clone size: NA
V gene: TRBV4-1
J gene: TRBJ2-3
CDR3 DNA: TGCGCCAGCAGCCAAGACGAAAGGGAGGGAGATACGCAGTATTTT
CDR3 protein: CASSQDEREGDTQYF

D gene: NA
clone size: NA
V gene: TRBV11-1
J gene: TRBJ2-5
CDR3 DNA: TGTGCCAGCAGCTTAGGCAGCCAAGAGACCCAGTACTTC
CDR3 protein: CASSLGSQETQYF

D gene: NA
clone size: NA
V gene: TRBV5-1
J gene: TRBJ2-7
CDR3 DNA: TGCGCCAGCAGCGATTCGGGGAACTCCTACGAGCAGTACTTC
CDR3 protein: CASSDSGNSYEQYF

D gene: TRBD1
clone size: NA
V gene: TRBV6-6
J gene: TRBJ2-1
CDR3 DNA: TGTGCCAGCAGTTACGACAGGGGGCTACGCAATGAGCAGTTCTTC
CDR3 protein: CASSYDRGLRNEQFF

D gene: NA
clone size: NA
V gene: TRBV4-1
J gene: TRBJ1-1
CDR3 DNA: TGCGCCAGCAGCCAAGCTGGCGGGAAGGTGACTGAAGCTTTCTTT
CDR3 protein: CASSQAGGKVTEAFF

D gene: TRBD1
clone size: NA
V gene: TRBV5-4
J gene: TRBJ2-7
CDR3 DNA: TGTGCCAGCAGCGACAGGGGGGCCTACGAGCAGTACTTC
CDR3 protein: CASSDRGAYEQYF

D gene: NA
clone size: few
V gene: TRBV4-1
J gene: TRBJ1-2
CDR3 DNA: TGCGCCAGCAGCCAAGATCCCGCAGTTACAGCTAACTATGGCTACACCTTC
CDR3 protein: CASSQDPAVTANYGYTF

D gene: NA
clone size: NA
V gene: TRBV7-2
J gene: TRBJ2-2
CDR3 DNA: TGTGCCAGCAGCTTACAAGCGGAGGGGACCGGGGAGCTGTTTTTT
CDR3 protein: CASSLQAEGTGELFF

D gene: NA
clone size: NA
V gene: TRBV9
J gene: TRBJ1-2
CDR3 DNA: TGTGCCAGCAGCTCCATGGTGGGGCAGGACTATGGCTACACCTTC
CDR3 protein: CASSSMVGQDYGYTF

D gene: TRBD2
clone size: once
V gene: TRBV5-1
J gene: TRBJ2-2
CDR3 DNA: TGCGCCAGCAGCTTTTTAAGCGGGAGGAACACCGGGGAGCTGTTTTTT
CDR3 protein: CASSFLSGRNTGELFF

D gene: NA
clone size: NA
V gene: TRBV24-1
J gene: TRBJ2-1
CDR3 DNA: TGTGCCACCAGTGAGGGACGGGGGAACAATGAGCAGTTCTTC
CDR3 protein: CATSEGRGNNEQFF

D gene: NA
clone size: NA
V gene: TRBV3-1/TRBV3-2
J gene: TRBJ2-5
CDR3 DNA: TGTGCCAGCAGCCAACTGCAAGAGACCCAGTACTTC
CDR3 protein: CASSQLQETQYF

D gene: NA
clone size: many
V gene: TRBV4-2
J gene: TRBJ1-2
CDR3 DNA: TGTGCCAGCAGCCAGGAAATCAAACAGAGTGGCTACACCTTC
CDR3 protein: CASSQEIKQSGYTF

D gene: TRBD2
clone size: NA
V gene: TRBV7-7
J gene: TRBJ2-5
CDR3 DNA: TGTGCCAGCAGCTTAGCGCTTGGCGGGAGCGACGGGGAGACCCAGTACTTC
CDR3 protein: CASSLALGGSDGETQYF

D gene: NA
clone size: once
V gene: TRBV29-1
J gene: TRBJ1-4
CDR3 DNA: TGCAGCGTCTTTAACCCGGCGGGGGAAAAACTGTTTTTT
CDR3 protein: CSVFNPAGEKLFF

D gene: NA
clone size: once
V gene: TRBV4-2
J gene: TRBJ2-1
CDR3 DNA: TGTGCCAGCAGCCTTAGCGGCCCCTCCTACAATGAGCAGTTCTTC
CDR3 protein: CASSLSGPSYNEQFF

D gene: NA
clone size: NA
V gene: TRBV9
J gene: TRBJ2-5
CDR3 DNA: TGTGCCAGCAGCCCTGAACTGAGCTCGGAGACCCAGTACTTC
CDR3 protein: CASSPELSSETQYF

D gene: TRBD2
clone size: NA
V gene: TRBV18
J gene: TRBJ2-1
CDR3 DNA: TGTGCCAGCTCACCACAACTAGCGGGAGTTAATGAGCAGTTCTTC
CDR3 protein: CASSPQLAGVNEQFF

D gene: NA
clone size: NA
V gene: TRBV3-1/TRBV3-2
J gene: TRBJ1-4
CDR3 DNA: TGTGCCAGCAGCCAACGGGGGGCGGATAATGAAAAACTGTTTTTT
CDR3 protein: CASSQRGADNEKLFF

D gene: NA
clone size: NA
V gene: TRBV4-1
J gene: TRBJ1-1
CDR3 DNA: TGCGCCAGCAGCCAAGATTATTGGGGGGGGGAGTGGTTTGCCACTGAAGCTTTCTTT
CDR3 protein: CASSQDYWGGEWFATEAFF

D gene: NA
clone size: NA
V gene: TRBV7-9
J gene: TRBJ1-2
CDR3 DNA: TGTGCCAGCAGCTCTCAGGCTAACTATGGCTACACCTTC
CDR3 protein: CASSSQANYGYTF

D gene: NA
clone size: NA
V gene: TRBV11-2
J gene: TRBJ2-1
CDR3 DNA: TGTGCCAGCAGCGGGACCGGGACTGGCTCCTACAATGAGCAGTTCTTC
CDR3 protein: CASSGTGTGSYNEQFF

D gene: TRBD1
clone size: few
V gene: TRBV6-1
J gene: TRBJ1-6
CDR3 DNA: TGTGCCAGCAGTGAGGGGACAGATCGTCCACCCCTCCACTTT
CDR3 protein: CASSEGTDRPPLHF

D gene: NA
clone size: NA
V gene: TRBV29-1
J gene: TRBJ1-6
CDR3 DNA: TGCAGCGTCCGCCCTACCTATAATTCACCCCTCCACTTT
CDR3 protein: CSVRPTYNSPLHF

D gene: TRBD2
clone size: NA
V gene: TRBV5-1
J gene: TRBJ2-1
CDR3 DNA: TGCGCCAGCAGCTTACTAGCGGGGGGGCCGGGTGAGCAGTTCTTC
CDR3 protein: CASSLLAGGPGEQFF